This TCR beta chain stems from a study of blood T cell repertoires in COVID-19. Study-wide background: The analysed material was cDNA or gDNA that came from T cells, B-cell-depleted T cells, or PBMCs.

The CDR3 covers 15 residues. The V segment lost 3 bases and the J segment 4 bases; nucleotides outside the gene matches: 4. Germline CDR1 is MDHEN and CDR2 is SYDVKM. Authors' analysis steps: Amplification of reference gene primers was used by the study to estimate nucleated cell counts. Generated by immunoSEQ multiplex PCR, the TCRdb table keeps only in-frame clones and is missing some. From that table come the V and J calls and clone size; the DNA was used to work out D and trimming. The table records some 260,000 clones, 88% of them present only once. The V call is TRBV28, the J call TRBJ2-7; 12 bases match TRBD2. The receptor was isolated from a woman between 65 and 79 years old with COVID-19, enrolled during active disease. The specimen was peripheral blood. CDR3: CASSLTSGRDYEQYF. The CDR3 nucleotides are TGTGCCAGCAGTTTGACTAGCGGGAGAGATTACGAGCAGTACTTC.